This T cell receptor (beta chain) was identified in a study of T cell repertoires in cytomegalovirus infection. TCRdb processed the reads anew with MiXCR; each CDR3 protein has one entry. The table has around 740,000 distinct CDR3 sequences, less than 40% seen once. This CDR3 is 13 amino acids long. The V and J ends lost 5 bases and 5 bases respectively, with 12 bases between them. Germline-derived CDR1 and CDR2 are SGHAT and FQNNGV. This clonotype was seen only a few times. The source of this sequence is a human donor in good health (CMV status not recorded). Some clones in this sample may be carry-over from other donors' samples. The sequencing input was PBMCs. The chain combines TRBV11-2 with TRBJ1-2; no clear D. The DNA for the CDR3 is TGTGCCAGCAGCCCCGGCCCGGCATATGGCTACACCTTC. Translated, it gives CASSPGPAYGYTF.